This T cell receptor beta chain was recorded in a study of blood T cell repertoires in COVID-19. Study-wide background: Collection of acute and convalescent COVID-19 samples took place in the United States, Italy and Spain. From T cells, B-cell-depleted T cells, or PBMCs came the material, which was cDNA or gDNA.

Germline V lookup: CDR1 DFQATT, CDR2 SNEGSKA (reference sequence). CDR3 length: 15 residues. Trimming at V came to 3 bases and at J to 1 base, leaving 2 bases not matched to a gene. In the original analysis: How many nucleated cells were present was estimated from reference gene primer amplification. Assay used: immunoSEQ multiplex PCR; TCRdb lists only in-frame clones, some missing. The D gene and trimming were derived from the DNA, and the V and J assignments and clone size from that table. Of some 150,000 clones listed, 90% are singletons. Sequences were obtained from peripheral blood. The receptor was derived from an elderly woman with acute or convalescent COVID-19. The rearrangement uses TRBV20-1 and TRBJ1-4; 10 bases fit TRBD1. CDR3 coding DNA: TGCAGTGCTAGTCGGACAGGGGGAACTAATGAAAAACTGTTTTTT. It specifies CSASRTGGTNEKLFF.